This passage covers 5 T cell receptor beta chains from one sample sequenced in a study of blood T cell repertoires in COVID-19. Method: immunoSEQ multiplex PCR; TCRdb's copy keeps in-frame clones and lacks some. Of 95,000 to 150,000 clones in the sample, 65% to 85% were seen once. Sequencing input: peripheral blood. The receptors were sampled from a man aged 30 to 45 with COVID-19, enrolled during active disease.

This chain uses TRBV6-1 with TRBJ2-2; maybe TRBD2 (6 bases). The ends were cut back, 2 bases at V and 3 bases at J, with 10 bases in the middle. The length of the CDR3 is 15 residues. CDR1 MNHNS and CDR2 SASEGT come from the germline V gene. CDR3 protein: CASSEISGDTGELFF. The CDR3 region has the DNA TGTGCCAGCAGTGAAATTTCGGGGGACACCGGGGAGCTGTTTTTT.

V is TRBV7-2 and J is TRBJ2-2, with TRBD2 identical over 10 bases. The CDR3 is made up of 16 amino acids. Germline values: CDR1 SGHTA, CDR2 FQGNSA. Germline trimming cut 5 bases from V and 7 bases from J; bases unmatched to any gene: 10. The DNA of the CDR3 is TGTGCCAGCAGCCGGAGCGGGGGGGCGACGATCGGGGAGCTGTTTTTT. Its protein is CASSRSGGATIGELFF.

This clone occurred a few times. V gene TRBV30 combines with J gene TRBJ1-6; no firm D call. From germline, CDR1 is GTSNPN and CDR2 SVGIG (reference sequence). The ends were cut back, 3 bases at V and 8 bases at J, with 11 bases in the middle. The CDR3 has 13 residues. The CDR3 spells CAWSAPPDSPLHF. The CDR3 bases are TGTGCCTGGAGCGCCCCGCCGGATTCACCCCTCCACTTT.

The V and J genes are TRBV2 and TRBJ2-7, with 7 positions matching TRBD1. The germline V gene encodes CDR1 SNHLY and CDR2 FYNNEI. The V segment lost 6 bases and the J segment 3 bases; nucleotides outside the gene matches: 11. The CDR3 runs to 15 residues. The CDR3 protein is CASRTLRDSYYEQYF. CDR3 coding DNA: TGTGCCAGCAGGACCCTCCGGGACAGTTACTACGAGCAGTACTTC. Full variable domain (remainder filled in from reference TRBV2 and TRBJ2-7): EPEVTQTPSHQVTQMGQEVILRCVPISNHLYFYWYRQILGQKVEFLVSFYNNEISEKSEIFDDQFSVERPDGSNFTLKIRSTKLEDSAMYFCASRTLRDSYYEQYFGPGTRLTVT.

The rearrangement joins TRBV4-1 to TRBJ2-5; 10 nucleotides match TRBD2. Germline loops: CDR1 MGHRA, CDR2 YSYEKL. This CDR3 spans 19 amino acids. The V and J ends lost 0 bases and 1 base, in that order; junction bases with no gene match: 11. CDR3 in amino acids: CASSQEWCLAGESQETQYF. The CDR3, as DNA: TGCGCCAGCAGCCAAGAATGGTGTCTAGCGGGGGAAAGCCAAGAGACCCAGTACTTC.